This T cell receptor beta chain was observed in a study of blood T cell repertoires in COVID-19 (dated by TCRdb to 2020 to 2022). In the study overall: Samples from collaborators originated in the United States, Italy and Spain and spanned both the acute and convalescent phases of COVID-19. The material from the prospective study consisted of cDNA or gDNA derived from T cells, B-cell-depleted T cells, or PBMCs. The dataset comprised deeply sampled blood TCRbeta repertoires from subjects exposed to, actively infected with, or recovered from COVID-19. The repertoires were made available in a free public database intended to serve as a resource for research on the immune response to SARS-CoV-2. The samples were drawn from the first 160 participants of the ongoing ImmuneRACE study and from over a thousand subjects provided by 6 global collaborators. Nearly every sample came with metadata listing a de-identified subject ID, COVID-19 status, age in years and sex. Where HLA class I and class II types were available, the types were taken from metadata supplied by the sample provider, not from assay-based typing.

Participants in the prospective study were aged about 18 to 95 years, lived in about two dozen United States geographic areas, and enrolled through a virtual design. To assign participants to cohorts, the prospective study relied on clinical history that participants themselves reported in a screening survey and a study questionnaire. Recovered participants in ImmuneRACE Cohort 3 were defined by two consecutive negative NP/OP PCR tests, clearance by a healthcare professional, or resolution of symptoms. In the prospective study, mobile phlebotomists collected whole blood, serum and a nasopharyngeal or oropharyngeal swab from each participant. Over a roughly 2-month period, participants in the prospective study had the option of providing additional blood draws and questionnaires. Before DNA extraction, prospective study blood samples were shipped either frozen or at room temperature. This clone was found once. The antigen it recognizes is unknown. The sample holds no much larger clone one base away, and base qualities are not on file.

The CDR3 contains 13 residues, cysteine and phenylalanine counted. The kept DNA is CDR3 alone, 39 bases in frame from the first base. CDR1 and CDR2, per the germline V gene, are MNHEY and SVGEGT. V and J lose 1 base and 7 bases, and a span of 5 bases separates them. What the study reported, not specific to this receptor: The quantity of clinical and demographic metadata differed by source and by participant and was supplied without curation.

The immunoSEQ Assay, a bias-controlled multiplex PCR, was used to amplify TCRbeta CDR3 regions from genomic DNA. On the authors' methods: Within the assay, amplification of reference gene primers was used to estimate how many nucleated cells each sample contained. Sequence reads were collapsed and filtered to measure the absolute abundance of every unique TCRbeta CDR3 rearrangement. For each sample, productive Simpson clonality was calculated as the square root of Simpson's diversity index across productive rearrangements. In its TCRdb copy, this immuneACCESS table keeps in-frame sequences only and misses some clones. Where compared with another copy, unresolved V genes explain less than half of these, and the others have no known cause. V, J and clone size derive from that table, while D and trimming were established from the DNA sequence. Present in this sample are under 450,000 clones, more than 70% of which were seen just once. Clones ranked in the top ten supply 1.3% of the sample.

Sequenced sample: PBMCs or T cells enriched from blood (not recorded which). This sequence originates from a man aged 25 to 45 who had recovered from COVID-19. The chain employs TRBV6-2 or TRBV6-3 and TRBJ1-6, with TRBD1 perhaps the D gene, on 5 matching bases. The CDR3 is CASSYWGNSPLHF. In nucleotides, the sequence is TGTGCCAGCAGTTACTGGGGCAATTCACCCCTCCACTTT.